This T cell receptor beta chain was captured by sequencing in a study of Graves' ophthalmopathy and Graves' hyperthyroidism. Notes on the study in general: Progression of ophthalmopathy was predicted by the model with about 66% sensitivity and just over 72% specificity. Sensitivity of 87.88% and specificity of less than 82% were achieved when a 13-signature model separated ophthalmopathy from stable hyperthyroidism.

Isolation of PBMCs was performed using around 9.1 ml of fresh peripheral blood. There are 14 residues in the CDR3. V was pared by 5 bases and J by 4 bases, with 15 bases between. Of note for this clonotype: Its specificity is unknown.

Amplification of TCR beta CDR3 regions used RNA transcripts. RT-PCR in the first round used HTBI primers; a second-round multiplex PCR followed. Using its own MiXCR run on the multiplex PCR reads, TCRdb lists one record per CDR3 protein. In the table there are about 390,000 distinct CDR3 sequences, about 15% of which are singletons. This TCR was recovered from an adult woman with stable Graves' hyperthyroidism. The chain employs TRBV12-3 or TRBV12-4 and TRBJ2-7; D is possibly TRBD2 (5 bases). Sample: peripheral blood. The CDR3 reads CASSTPDLPYEQYF. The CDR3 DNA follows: TGTGCCAGCAGTACCCCGGACTTGCCTTACGAGCAGTACTTC.